This TCR beta chain was obtained from a study of cytomegalovirus exposure and HLA in healthy donors. Study results and caveats: CMV antigen specificity of a few CMV-associated chains was confirmed in vitro.

The protocol was immunoSEQ multiplex PCR, while the TCRdb copy is restricted to in-frame clones and leaves out a portion. Altogether tens of thousands of clones are present, about 90% being singletons, with the ten largest covering 3.5% to 4%. The CDR3 is made up of 15 amino acids. Germline assignment: CDR1 SGHKS and CDR2 YYEKEE (reference sequence). V lost 4 bases to trimming and J lost 5 bases; unmatched junction nucleotides: 6. Regarding this clone: The antigen remains undetermined.

The source is a woman aged 18-35 years in good health and CMV-seropositive. The sample consisted of PBMCs. This chain links TRBV5-5 with TRBJ2-1; 10 bases fit TRBD2. CDR3 sequence: CASSPRTSGHNEQFF. The DNA for the CDR3 is TGTGCCAGCAGCCCTAGGACTAGCGGACACAATGAGCAGTTCTTC.